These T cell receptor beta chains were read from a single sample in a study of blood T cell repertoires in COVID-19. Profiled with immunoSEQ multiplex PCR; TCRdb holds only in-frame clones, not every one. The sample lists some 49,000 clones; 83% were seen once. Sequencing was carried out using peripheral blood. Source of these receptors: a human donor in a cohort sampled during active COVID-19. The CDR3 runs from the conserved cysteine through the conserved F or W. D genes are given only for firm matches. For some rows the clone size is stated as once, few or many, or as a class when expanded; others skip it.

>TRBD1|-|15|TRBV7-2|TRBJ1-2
TGTGCCAGCAGCCAACCGACAGGGTTTAACTATGGCTACACCTTC
CASSQPTGFNYGYTF
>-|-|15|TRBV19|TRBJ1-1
TGTGCCAGTAGTATGCAGGGGCTCAGGAACACTGAAGCTTTCTTT
CASSMQGLRNTEAFF
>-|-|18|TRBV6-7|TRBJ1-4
TGTGCCAGCAGTTGCCAACTCACTACGGGCAGGGCTAAAGAAAAACTGTTTTTT
CASSCQLTTGRAKEKLFF
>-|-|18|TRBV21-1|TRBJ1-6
-
CASTASWALGSYNSPLHF
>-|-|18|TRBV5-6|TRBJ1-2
TGTGCCAGCAGCCCCGGACTGCGGAGGGCCCCTGCTAACTATGGCTACACCTTC
CASSPGLRRAPANYGYTF
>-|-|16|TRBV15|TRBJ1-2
TGTGCCACCAGTAGGAAGGGGGAGTTAGCTAACTATGGCTACACCTTC
CATSRKGELANYGYTF
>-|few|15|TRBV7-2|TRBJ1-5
TGTGCCAGCAGCTTAGGATGGGGGGGCAATCAGCCCCAGCATTTT
CASSLGWGGNQPQHF
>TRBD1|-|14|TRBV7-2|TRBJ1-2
TGTGCCAGCAGCTTAGTTGGACAGGGCCGGGGCTACACCTTC
CASSLVGQGRGYTF
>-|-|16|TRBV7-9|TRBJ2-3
TGTGCCAGCAGCGTGCTCGCCGGGACACGCACAGATACGCAGTATTTT
CASSVLAGTRTDTQYF
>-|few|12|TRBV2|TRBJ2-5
TGTGCCACCAGGGCTTACCAAGAGACCCAGTACTTC
CATRAYQETQYF